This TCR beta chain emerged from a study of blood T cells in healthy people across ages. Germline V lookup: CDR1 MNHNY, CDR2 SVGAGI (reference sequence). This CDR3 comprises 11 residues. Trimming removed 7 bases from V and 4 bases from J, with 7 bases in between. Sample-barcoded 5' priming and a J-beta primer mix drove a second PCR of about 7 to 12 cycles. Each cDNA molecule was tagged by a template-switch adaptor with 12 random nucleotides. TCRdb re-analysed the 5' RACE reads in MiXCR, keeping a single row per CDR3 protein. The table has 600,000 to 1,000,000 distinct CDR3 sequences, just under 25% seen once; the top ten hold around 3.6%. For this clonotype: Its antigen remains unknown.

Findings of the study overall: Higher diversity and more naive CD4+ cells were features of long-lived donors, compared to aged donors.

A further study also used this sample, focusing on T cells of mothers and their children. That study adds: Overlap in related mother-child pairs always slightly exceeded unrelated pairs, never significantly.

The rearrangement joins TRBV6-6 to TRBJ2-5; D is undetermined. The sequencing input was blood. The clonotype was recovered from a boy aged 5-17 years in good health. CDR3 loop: CASKVSETQYF. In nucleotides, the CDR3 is TGTGCCAGCAAAGTGTCAGAGACCCAGTACTTC.